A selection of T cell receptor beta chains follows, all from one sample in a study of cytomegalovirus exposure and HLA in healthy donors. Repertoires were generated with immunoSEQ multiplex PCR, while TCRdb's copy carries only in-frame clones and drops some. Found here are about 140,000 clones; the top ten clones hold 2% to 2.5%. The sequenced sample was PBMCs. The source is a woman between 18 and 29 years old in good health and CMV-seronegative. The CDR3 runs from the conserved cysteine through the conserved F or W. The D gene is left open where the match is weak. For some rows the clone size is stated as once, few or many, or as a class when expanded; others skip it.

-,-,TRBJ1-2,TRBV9,CASSVSGNYGYTF,TGTGCCAGCAGCGTGTCAGGGAACTATGGCTACACCTTC
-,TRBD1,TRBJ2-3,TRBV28,CASSLGTGTGWADTQYF,TGTGCCAGCAGTTTGGGGACCGGGACAGGGTGGGCAGATACGCAGTATTTT
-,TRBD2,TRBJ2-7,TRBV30,CAWSPLAGSYEQYF,TGTGCCTGGAGTCCCCTAGCGGGGTCCTACGAGCAGTACTTC
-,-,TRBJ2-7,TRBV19,CASSSIYEQYF,TGTGCCAGTAGTTCAATTTACGAGCAGTACTTC
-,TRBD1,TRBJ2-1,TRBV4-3,CASSGRQGSYNEQFF,TGCGCCAGCAGCGGACGACAGGGATCCTACAATGAGCAGTTCTTC
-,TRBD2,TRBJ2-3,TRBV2,CASSSGTSATSTDTQYF,TGTGCCAGCAGCAGCGGGACTAGCGCGACTAGCACAGATACGCAGTATTTT
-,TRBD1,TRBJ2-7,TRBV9,CASSPLGTGNYEQYF,TGTGCCAGCAGCCCGCTAGGGACAGGGAATTACGAGCAGTACTTC
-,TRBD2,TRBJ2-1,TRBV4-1,CASSQEPGRENEQFF,TGCGCCAGCAGCCAAGAACCCGGGAGGGAGAATGAGCAGTTCTTC
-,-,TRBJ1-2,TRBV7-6,CASSLAGRGTDGYTF,TGTGCCAGCAGCTTAGCAGGCAGGGGTACCGATGGCTACACCTTC
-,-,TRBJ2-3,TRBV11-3,CASSLPSWYTDTQYF,TGTGCCAGCAGCTTACCTAGTTGGTACACAGATACGCAGTATTTT
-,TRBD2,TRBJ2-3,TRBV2,CASRALAGGGYDTQYF,TGTGCCAGCAGGGCCCTAGCGGGGGGAGGATACGATACGCAGTATTTT
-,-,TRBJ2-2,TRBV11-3,CASSIQDTGELFF,TGTGCCAGCAGCATACAAGACACCGGGGAGCTGTTTTTT
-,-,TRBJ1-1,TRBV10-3,CAISETPITQGTTEAFF,TGTGCCATCAGTGAGACCCCAATAACCCAGGGGACCACTGAAGCTTTCTTT
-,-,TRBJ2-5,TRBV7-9,CASSLRGTGETQYF,TGTGCCAGCAGCTTGAGGGGGACGGGGGAGACCCAGTACTTC
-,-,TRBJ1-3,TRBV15,CATSRELNGNTIYF,TGTGCCACCAGCAGAGAGCTAAATGGAAACACCATATATTTT
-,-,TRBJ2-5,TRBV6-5,CASSSQYQETQYF,TGTGCCAGCAGTTCACAGTACCAAGAGACCCAGTACTTC
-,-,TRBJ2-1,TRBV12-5,CASGFSYEQFF,TGTGCTAGTGGCTTTTCCTATGAGCAGTTCTTC
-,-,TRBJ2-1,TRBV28,CASSSSVMFF,TGTGCCAGCAGTTCTAGCGTTATGTTCTTC
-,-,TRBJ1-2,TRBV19,CASSMIGGAGYTF,TGTGCCAGTAGTATGATTGGCGGCGCGGGCTACACCTTC
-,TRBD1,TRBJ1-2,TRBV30,CAWSTGTYGYTF,TGTGCCTGGTCGACAGGGACCTATGGCTACACCTTC
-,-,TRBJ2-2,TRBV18,CASYRGGNTGELFF,TGTGCCAGCTACCGAGGAGGAAACACCGGGGAGCTGTTTTTT
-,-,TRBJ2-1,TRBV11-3,CASRWIGGHNEQFF,TGTGCCAGCAGGTGGATTGGGGGCCACAATGAGCAGTTCTTC
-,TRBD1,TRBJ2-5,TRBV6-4,CASSDCFGQAGETQYF,TGTGCCAGCAGTGACTGTTTCGGACAGGCGGGAGAGACCCAGTACTTC
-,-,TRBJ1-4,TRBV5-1,CASSRGTTRREKLFF,TGCGCCAGCAGCCGAGGGACAACCCGGCGGGAAAAACTGTTTTTT
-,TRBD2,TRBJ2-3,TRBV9,CASSGNPTSGSHTDTQYF,TGTGCCAGCAGCGGAAATCCGACTAGCGGGTCTCACACAGATACGCAGTATTTT
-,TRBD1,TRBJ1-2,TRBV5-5,CASSLGQGGFDGYTF,TGTGCCAGCAGCTTGGGACAGGGAGGTTTTGATGGCTACACCTTC
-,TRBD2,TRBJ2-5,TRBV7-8,CASSSGLGRQETQYF,TGTGCCAGCAGCTCCGGACTAGGACGGCAAGAGACCCAGTACTTC
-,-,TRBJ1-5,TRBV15,CATRWASSNQPQHF,TGTGCCACCAGGTGGGCCAGTAGCAATCAGCCCCAGCATTTT
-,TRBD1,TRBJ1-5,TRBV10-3,CAISDPRTGGGQPQHF,TGTGCCATCAGTGACCCAAGGACAGGGGGCGGACAGCCCCAGCATTTT
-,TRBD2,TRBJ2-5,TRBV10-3,CAISNTGGREETQYF,TGTGCCATCAGTAATACGGGAGGGCGGGAAGAGACCCAGTACTTC
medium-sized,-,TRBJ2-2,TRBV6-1,CASSASTDTGELFF,TGTGCCAGCAGTGCGTCGACAGACACCGGGGAGCTGTTTTTT
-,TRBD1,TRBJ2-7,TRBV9,CASSAQTGPEQYF,TGTGCCAGCAGCGCCCAGACAGGGCCCGAGCAGTACTTC
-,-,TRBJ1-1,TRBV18,CASSAPSTPAAFF,TGTGCCAGCTCAGCCCCCTCCACACCTGCAGCTTTCTTT
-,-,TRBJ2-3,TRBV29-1,CSVDRVVASFTDTQYF,TGCAGCGTTGACAGAGTGGTAGCGAGCTTCACAGATACGCAGTATTTT
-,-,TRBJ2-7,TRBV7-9,CASSLLDYYEQYF,TGTGCCAGCAGCTTGCTGGACTACTACGAGCAGTACTTC
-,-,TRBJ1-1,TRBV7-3,CASSYGAGEKVGAFF,TGTGCCAGCAGCTACGGCGCGGGGGAAAAGGTCGGAGCTTTCTTT
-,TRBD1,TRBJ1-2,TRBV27,CASSSGGANYGYTF,TGTGCCAGCAGTTCAGGGGGCGCTAACTATGGCTACACCTTC
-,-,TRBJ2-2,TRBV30,CAWGSGTSNTGELFF,TGTGCCTGGGGGAGTGGGACTTCGAACACCGGGGAGCTGTTTTTT
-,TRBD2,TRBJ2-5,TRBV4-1,CASSPHPMVAGGQETQYF,TGCGCCAGCAGCCCCCACCCAATGGTAGCGGGAGGGCAAGAGACCCAGTACTTC
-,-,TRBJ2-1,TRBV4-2,CASSQDGYDEQFF,TGTGCCAGCAGCCAAGACGGGTACGATGAGCAGTTCTTC
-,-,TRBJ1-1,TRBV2,CASREGIGIGTEAFF,TGTGCCAGCAGGGAAGGGATCGGGATAGGCACTGAAGCTTTCTTT
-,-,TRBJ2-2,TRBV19,CASSMFPGTGELFF,TGTGCCAGTAGTATGTTCCCGGGAACCGGGGAGCTGTTTTTT
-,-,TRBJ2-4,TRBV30,CAWSGSNIQYF,TGTGCCTGGAGTGGTTCGAACATTCAGTACTTC
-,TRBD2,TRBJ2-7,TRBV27,CASSLGLREARYEQYF,TGTGCCAGCAGTTTAGGGTTGCGGGAGGCCCGCTACGAGCAGTACTTC
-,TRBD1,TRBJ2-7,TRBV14,CASSQFGTGKHEQYF,TGTGCCAGCAGCCAATTCGGGACAGGGAAACACGAGCAGTACTTC
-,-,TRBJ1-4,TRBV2,CASSEQGYNEKLFF,TGTGCCAGCAGTGAGCAGGGCTATAATGAAAAACTGTTTTTT
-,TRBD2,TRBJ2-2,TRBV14,CASSQSGSVRTGELFF,TGTGCCAGCAGCCAAAGCGGGAGCGTTCGGACCGGGGAGCTGTTTTTT
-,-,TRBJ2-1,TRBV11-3,CASSREAGGSYNEQFF,TGTGCCAGCAGCCGAGAGGCCGGGGGCTCCTACAATGAGCAGTTCTTC
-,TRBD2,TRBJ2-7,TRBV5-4,CASSSYSGRAVLSYEQYF,TGTGCCAGCAGCTCCTATAGCGGGAGGGCCGTTTTGTCCTATGAGCAGTACTTC
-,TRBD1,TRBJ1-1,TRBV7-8,CASSPYQWTGLNTEAFF,TGTGCCAGCAGCCCCTACCAATGGACAGGGCTGAACACTGAAGCTTTCTTT
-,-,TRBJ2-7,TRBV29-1,CSVLYEGAYEQYF,TGCAGCGTTTTATATGAGGGGGCCTACGAGCAGTACTTC
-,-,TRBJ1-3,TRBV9,CASSATATSGNTIYF,TGTGCCAGCAGCGCGACAGCGACCTCTGGAAACACCATATATTTT
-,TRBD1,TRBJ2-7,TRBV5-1,CASSAGQAYFSYEQYF,TGCGCCAGCAGCGCGGGACAGGCTTATTTTTCCTACGAGCAGTACTTC
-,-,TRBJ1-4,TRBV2,CASKRGDEKLFF,TGTGCCAGCAAAAGGGGCGATGAAAAACTGTTTTTT